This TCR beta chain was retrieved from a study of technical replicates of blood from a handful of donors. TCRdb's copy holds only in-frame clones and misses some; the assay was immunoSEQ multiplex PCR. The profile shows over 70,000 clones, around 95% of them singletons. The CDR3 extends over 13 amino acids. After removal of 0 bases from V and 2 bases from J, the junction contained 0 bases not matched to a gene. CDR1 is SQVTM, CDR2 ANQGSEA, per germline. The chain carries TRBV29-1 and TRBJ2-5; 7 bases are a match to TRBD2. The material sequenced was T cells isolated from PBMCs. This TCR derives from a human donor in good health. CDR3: CSVEEGGQETQYF. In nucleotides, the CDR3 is TGCAGCGTTGAAGAGGGGGGGCAAGAGACCCAGTACTTC.